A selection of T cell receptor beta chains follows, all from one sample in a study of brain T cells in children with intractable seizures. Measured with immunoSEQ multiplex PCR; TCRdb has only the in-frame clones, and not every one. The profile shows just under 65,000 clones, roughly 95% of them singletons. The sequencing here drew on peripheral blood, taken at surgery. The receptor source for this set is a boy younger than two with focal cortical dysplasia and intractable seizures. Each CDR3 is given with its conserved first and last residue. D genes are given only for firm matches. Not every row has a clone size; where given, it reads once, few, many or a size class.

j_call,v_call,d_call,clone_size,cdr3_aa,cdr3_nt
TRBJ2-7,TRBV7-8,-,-,CASSLGFSFTSYEQYF,TGTGCCAGCAGCTTAGGATTCTCTTTTACTTCCTACGAGCAGTACTTC
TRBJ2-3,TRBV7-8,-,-,CASSAGRLGTDTQYF,TGTGCCAGCAGCGCGGGACGGTTGGGCACAGATACGCAGTATTTT
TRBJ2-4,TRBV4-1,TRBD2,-,CASSPGLAGGLAKNIQYF,TGCGCCAGCAGCCCGGGACTAGCGGGGGGGCTAGCCAAAAACATTCAGTACTTC
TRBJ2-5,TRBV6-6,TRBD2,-,CASRGGTSGRQETQYF,TGTGCCAGCAGGGGCGGGACTAGCGGACGACAAGAGACCCAGTACTTC
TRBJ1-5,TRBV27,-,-,CASSLQGLRRNQPQHF,TGTGCCAGCAGTTTACAGGGGCTGCGTCGCAATCAGCCCCAGCATTTT
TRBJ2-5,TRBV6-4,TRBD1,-,CASSRGIWEMAQYF,TGTGCCAGCAGCAGGGGGATTTGGGAGATGGCCCAGTACTTC
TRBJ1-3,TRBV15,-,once,CATSRDPDRRNTIYF,TGTGCCACCAGCAGAGATCCGGACAGACGAAACACCATATATTTT
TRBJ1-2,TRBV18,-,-,CASSSTERGGNYGYTF,TGTGCCAGCTCATCGACAGAACGCGGGGGAAACTATGGCTACACCTTC
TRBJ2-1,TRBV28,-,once,CASSSTGSYNEQFF,TGTGCCAGCAGTTCCACGGGGTCCTACAATGAGCAGTTCTTC
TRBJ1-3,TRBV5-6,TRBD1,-,CASSLLAGGGNTIYF,TGTGCCAGCAGCTTGTTGGCAGGGGGAGGAAACACCATATATTTT
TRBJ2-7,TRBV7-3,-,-,CASSLFPGSYEQYF,TGTGCCAGCAGCTTATTTCCGGGCTCCTACGAGCAGTACTTC
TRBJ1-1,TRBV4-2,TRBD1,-,CASSQDNRGQTEAFF,TGTGCCAGCAGCCAAGATAACAGGGGGCAAACTGAAGCTTTCTTT
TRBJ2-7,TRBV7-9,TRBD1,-,CASSSRQGNHEQYF,TGTGCCAGCAGCTCCAGACAGGGCAACCACGAGCAGTACTTC
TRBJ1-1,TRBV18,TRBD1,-,CASSPRLGQAYEAFF,TGTGCCAGCTCACCACGGCTGGGACAGGCTTATGAAGCTTTCTTT
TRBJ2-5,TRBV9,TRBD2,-,CASSVAGGVRETQYF,TGTGCCAGCAGCGTAGCGGGAGGCGTCCGGGAGACCCAGTACTTC
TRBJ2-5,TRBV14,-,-,CASSQDIQGGLETQYF,TGTGCCAGCAGCCAAGATATCCAGGGGGGCCTAGAGACCCAGTACTTC
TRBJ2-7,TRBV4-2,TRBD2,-,CASSQGTSGSRLREQYF,TGTGCCAGCAGCCAAGGGACTAGCGGGAGTAGATTGCGGGAGCAGTACTTC
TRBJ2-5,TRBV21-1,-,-,CASSKDRETQYF,TGTGCCAGCAGCAAAGACAGGGAGACCCAGTACTTC
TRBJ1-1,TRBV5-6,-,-,CASTPWGRVRTEAFF,TGTGCCAGCACCCCATGGGGCAGGGTACGGACTGAAGCTTTCTTT
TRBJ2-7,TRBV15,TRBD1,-,CATSRGPQGNYEQYF,TGTGCCACCAGCAGAGGCCCACAGGGGAACTACGAGCAGTACTTC
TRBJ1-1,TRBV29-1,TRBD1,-,CSVRTGRGTEAFF,TGCAGCGTAAGGACAGGGAGGGGAACTGAAGCTTTCTTT
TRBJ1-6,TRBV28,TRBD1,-,CASSPQGTGGNSPLHF,TGTGCCAGCAGTCCTCAAGGGACAGGGGGAAATTCACCCCTCCACTTT
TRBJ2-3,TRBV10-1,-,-,CASSLSSTDTQYF,TGCGCCAGCAGTCTTTCCTCCACAGATACGCAGTATTTT
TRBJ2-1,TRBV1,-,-,CTSTLRAGGNNEQFF,TGCACCAGCACTCTTCGCGCGGGGGGAAACAATGAGCAGTTCTTC
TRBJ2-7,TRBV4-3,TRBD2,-,CASSRSSGRALYEQYF,TGCGCCAGCAGCCGATCTAGCGGGAGGGCCCTCTACGAGCAGTACTTC
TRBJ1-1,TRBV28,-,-,CASPKGTEAFF,TGTGCCAGCCCTAAGGGGACTGAAGCTTTCTTT
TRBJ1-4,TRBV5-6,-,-,CASSLYRINEKLFF,TGTGCCAGCAGCTTGTACAGGATTAATGAAAAACTGTTTTTT